The 11 T cell receptor beta chains below were found in one sample sequenced in a study of blood T cells in healthy people across ages. Next came a second PCR, run for about 7 to 12 cycles, which used a sample-barcoded 5' primer along with a J-beta primer mix. TCRdb fed the 5' RACE reads into MiXCR, producing one record per CDR3 protein. The sample shows about 640,000 distinct CDR3 sequences, around three fifths of them seen only once. Sequences were obtained from blood. All receptors come from a man between 60 and 75 years old in good health.

The chain carries TRBV6-5 and TRBJ1-2, with D tentatively TRBD1 (5 bases). The CDR3 length is 15 residues. The V gene lost 0 bases and the J gene lost 5 bases, with 13 bases spanning the gap. Germline lookup yields CDR1 MNHEY and CDR2 SVGAGI. In DNA, the CDR3 is TGTGCCAGCAGTTACTCGACAAGGGGCGGATATGGCTACACCTTC. Translation: CASSYSTRGGYGYTF.

The chain combines TRBV9 with TRBJ1-6; 11 bases are shared with TRBD1. CDR1 SGDLS and CDR2 YYNGEE come from the germline V gene. The CDR3 spans 16 residues. With V trimmed by 3 bases and J by 7 bases, 6 bases remained unmatched. CDR3 region: CASSADRGQRNSPLHF. CDR3 DNA: TGTGCCAGCAGCGCGGACAGGGGGCAGAGGAATTCACCCCTCCACTTT. Drawing the rest from reference TRBV9 and TRBJ1-6, the complete variable domain is DSGVTQTPKHLITATGQRVTLRCSPRSGDLSVYWYQQSLDQGLQFLIQYYNGEERAKGNILERFSAQQFPDLHSELNLSSLELGDSALYFCASSADRGQRNSPLHFGNGTRLTVT.

The V gene is TRBV2, the J gene TRBJ2-7, with D perhaps TRBD1 (5 bases). CDR3 length equals 13 residues. Trimming left V 6 bases short and J 6 bases short, with 15 bases between. Germline CDR1 and CDR2: SNHLY and FYNNEI. The CDR3 spells CASRGFRVSEQYF. As DNA, the CDR3 is TGTGCCAGCAGGGGGTTCAGGGTTTCCGAGCAGTACTTC.

This clonotype came up once. V usage is TRBV6-5 and J usage is TRBJ2-4; no definite D call. The better agreement between TRBJ2-7 and the DNA end casts doubt on the J call. CDR1 is MNHEY and CDR2 is SVGAGI in the germline V gene. The CDR3 runs to 12 residues. CDR3 coding DNA: TGTGCCAGCAGTAACAGAGCCCACGAGCAGTACTTC. Translating gives CASSNRAHEQYF.

The chain has TRBV14 and TRBJ1-1; perhaps TRBD1 as D (5 bases). The CDR3 covers 14 residues. Germline V gene sequence: CDR1 SGHDN, CDR2 FVKESK. Trimming took 0 bases from V and 6 from J, leaving 11 bases between them. Here the CDR3 reads CASSQERRGAEAFF. CDR3 sequence (DNA): TGTGCCAGCAGCCAAGAACGCCGAGGGGCTGAAGCTTTCTTT.

This clonotype has just a few counts. The rearrangement links TRBV3-1 to TRBJ2-1; D remains unclear. V was shortened by 1 base and J by 0 bases, with 7 bases between the two germline ends. The CDR3 loop spans 15 amino acids. The germline V gene encodes CDR1 LGHDT and CDR2 YNNKEL (reference sequence). In DNA, the CDR3 is TGTGCCAGCAGCCAAGCTAGTCCCTCCTACAATGAGCAGTTCTTC. Its translation: CASSQASPSYNEQFF.

The sample holds a few counts of this clonotype. The V call is TRBV4-1, the J call TRBJ2-1, with 11 bases identical to TRBD2. V dropped 4 bases and J dropped 0; count of bases not matched to a gene: 14. Germline loops: CDR1 MGHRA, CDR2 YSYEKL. The CDR3 totals 20 residues. In DNA, the CDR3 is TGCGCCAGCAGCCCCAGGGGGGGACTAGCGGTAAGAGACTCCTACAATGAGCAGTTCTTC. Translated, it gives CASSPRGGLAVRDSYNEQFF.

The chain recombines TRBV2 with TRBJ2-1, with 8 positions matching TRBD1. V was clipped by 4 bases and J by 7 bases; unmatched bases: 6. This CDR3 has 14 residues. Germline CDR1 is SNHLY and CDR2 is FYNNEI. The CDR3, as DNA: TGTGCCAGCAGTGGAGATAGGACAGGGAATGAGCAGTTCTTC. Its protein product is CASSGDRTGNEQFF. Drawing the rest from reference TRBV2 and TRBJ2-1, the complete variable domain is EPEVTQTPSHQVTQMGQEVILRCVPISNHLYFYWYRQILGQKVEFLVSFYNNEISEKSEIFDDQFSVERPDGSNFTLKIRSTKLEDSAMYFCASSGDRTGNEQFFGPGTRLTVL.

The chain uses TRBV6-5 and TRBJ2-1; D may match TRBD1 or TRBD2 (5 bases each). Germline CDR1 reads MNHEY; CDR2 reads SVGAGI. CDR3 length: 14 amino acids. V was pared by 2 bases and J by 7 bases, with 12 bases between. The CDR3 region is CASSYGDLGNEQFF. CDR3 nucleotide sequence: TGTGCCAGCAGTTACGGGGACCTCGGGAATGAGCAGTTCTTC.

This chain connects TRBV7-9 to TRBJ1-4; no definite D call. V lost 1 base and J lost 5, with 8 bases in between. The germline gives CDR1 SEHNR, CDR2 FQNEAQ (reference sequence). This CDR3 contains 14 residues. The CDR3 reads CASSLEGSNEKLFF. CDR3 sequence (DNA): TGTGCCAGCAGCTTAGAAGGGAGCAATGAAAAACTGTTTTTT.

V usage is TRBV6-5 and J usage is TRBJ1-1, with D hard to call. The CDR3 is 13 residues long. The germline V gene has CDR1 MNHEY and CDR2 SVGAGI. Deletions cut 6 bases from V and 1 base from J, with 9 bases between. The CDR3 protein is CASSKRWNTEAFF. As DNA, the CDR3 is TGTGCCAGCAGCAAACGGTGGAACACTGAAGCTTTCTTT.